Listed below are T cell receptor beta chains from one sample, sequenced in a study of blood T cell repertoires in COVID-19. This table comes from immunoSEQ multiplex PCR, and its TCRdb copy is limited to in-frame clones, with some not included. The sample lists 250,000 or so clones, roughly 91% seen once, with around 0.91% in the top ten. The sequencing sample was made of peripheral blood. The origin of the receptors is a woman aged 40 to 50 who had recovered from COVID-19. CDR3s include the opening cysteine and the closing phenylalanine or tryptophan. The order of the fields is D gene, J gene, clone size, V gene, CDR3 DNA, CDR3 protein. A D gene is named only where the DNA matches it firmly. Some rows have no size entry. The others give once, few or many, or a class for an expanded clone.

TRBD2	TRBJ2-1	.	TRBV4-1	TGCGCCAGCAGCCAAGAGGCGACTAGCGGGCCCTACAATGAGCAGTTCTTC	CASSQEATSGPYNEQFF
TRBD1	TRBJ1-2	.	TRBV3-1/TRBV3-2	TGTGCCAGCAGCCAAGGGGTCGGGACAGGGAGAAGCTACACCTTC	CASSQGVGTGRSYTF
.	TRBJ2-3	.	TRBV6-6	TGTGCCAGCAGTTACTCGGGGGGACTGAGGACAGATACGCAGTATTTT	CASSYSGGLRTDTQYF
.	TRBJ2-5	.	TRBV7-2	TGTGCCAGCAGCTTAGTGGCTTCTTCTCGATGGGAGACCCAGTACTTC	CASSLVASSRWETQYF
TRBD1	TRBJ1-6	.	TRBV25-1	TGTGCCAGCAGTGAACGGGACAGAATTTTCAATTCACCCCTCCACTTT	CASSERDRIFNSPLHF
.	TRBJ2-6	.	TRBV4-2	TGTGCCAGCAGCCAAGACCCTACCCACTCTGGGGCCAACGTCCTGACTTTC	CASSQDPTHSGANVLTF
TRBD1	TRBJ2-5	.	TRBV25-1	TGTGCCACGTGGGGGGACAGGGCGGGAGAGACCCAGTACTTC	CATWGDRAGETQYF
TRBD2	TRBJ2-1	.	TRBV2	TGTGCCAGCACCGGACTAGCGGCATACAATGAGCAGTTCTTC	CASTGLAAYNEQFF
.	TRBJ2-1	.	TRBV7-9	TGTGCCAGCACCAACCGGGGTAACAATGAGCAGTTCTTC	CASTNRGNNEQFF
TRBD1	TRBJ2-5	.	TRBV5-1	TGCGCCAGCAGCCTAACCCCCGGGACAGGGAAAGAGACCCAGTACTTC	CASSLTPGTGKETQYF
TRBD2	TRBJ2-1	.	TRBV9	TGTGCCAGCAGCGTCCTGGGACTAGCCAATGAGCAGTTCTTC	CASSVLGLANEQFF
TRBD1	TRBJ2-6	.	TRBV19	TGTGCCAGTAGTATACCACCGACAGGGCCCGGCCCCTCTGGGGCCAACGTCCTGACTTTC	CASSIPPTGPGPSGANVLTF
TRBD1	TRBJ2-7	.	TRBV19	TGTGCCAGTAGTCGAGGGACAGGTCCCTACGAGCAGTACTTC	CASSRGTGPYEQYF
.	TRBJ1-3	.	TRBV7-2	TGTGCCAGCAGCCTACGGTCCAATAGAGCTGGAAACACCATATATTTT	CASSLRSNRAGNTIYF
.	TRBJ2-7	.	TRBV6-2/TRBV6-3	TGTGCCAGCAGTTACTCCTGGACTATGCGCGAGCAGTACTTC	CASSYSWTMREQYF
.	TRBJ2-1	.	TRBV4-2	TGTGCCAGCAGCCAAGATGGGCTAGCTGTCAAGTTCTTC	CASSQDGLAVKFF
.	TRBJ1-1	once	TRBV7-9	TGTGCCAGCAGCCGGAGGAACACTGAAGCTTTCTTT	CASSRRNTEAFF
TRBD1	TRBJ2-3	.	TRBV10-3	TGTGCCATCACCGGGACAGGCTTGGATACGCAGTATTTT	CAITGTGLDTQYF
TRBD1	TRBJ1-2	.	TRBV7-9	TGTGCCAGCAGCCCCTCGACAGGGGGCGTTTGGGGCTACACCTTC	CASSPSTGGVWGYTF
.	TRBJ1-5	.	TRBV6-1	TGTGCCAGCAGTGTTGGAAGTGGGGCTGGCAATCAGCCCCAGCATTTT	CASSVGSGAGNQPQHF
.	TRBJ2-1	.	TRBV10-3	TGTGCCATCAGTGAGGGGGCTAGCGTTAGGCCCTACAATGAGCAGTTCTTC	CAISEGASVRPYNEQFF
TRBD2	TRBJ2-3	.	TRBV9	TGTGCCAGCAGCGCCCTAGCGGGAGGGGGGGTCACAGATACGCAGTATTTT	CASSALAGGGVTDTQYF
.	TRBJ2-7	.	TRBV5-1	TGCGCCAGCAGCCCAGGACCGGCGACAGGCGAGCAGTACTTC	CASSPGPATGEQYF
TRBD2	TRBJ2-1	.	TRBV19	TGTGCCAGTAGTGATGGCCTAGCGGGAGTCTACAATGAGCAGTTCTTC	CASSDGLAGVYNEQFF
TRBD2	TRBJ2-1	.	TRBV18	TGTGCCAGCTCGGTTCTACTCCTCAGCGGGAGGGCCCCGGATGAGCAGTTCTTC	CASSVLLLSGRAPDEQFF
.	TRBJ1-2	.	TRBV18	TGTGCCAGCTCACCACGGCCGGGGGATGGCTACACCTTC	CASSPRPGDGYTF
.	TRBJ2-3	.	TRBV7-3	TGTGCCAGCAGCCGAGCTGGCGGGGCCACAGATACGCAGTATTTT	CASSRAGGATDTQYF
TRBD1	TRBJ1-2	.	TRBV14	TGTGCCAGCAGCCAAGCTCGTGGGACAGGGACCTCCGAGGGCTACACCTTC	CASSQARGTGTSEGYTF
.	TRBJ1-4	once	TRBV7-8	TGTGCCAGCATCGAAGCAGGCACTGGCCATGAAAAACTGTTTTTT	CASIEAGTGHEKLFF
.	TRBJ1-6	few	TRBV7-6	TGTGCCAGCAGCTTAGTGGCGGACGGAGGGAATAATTCACCCCTCCACTTT	CASSLVADGGNNSPLHF
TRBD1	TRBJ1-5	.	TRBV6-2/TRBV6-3	TGTGCCAGCAGTTACCCCCGGACAGGGGGGGGGCAGCCCCAGCATTTT	CASSYPRTGGGQPQHF
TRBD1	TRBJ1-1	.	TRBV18	TGTGCCAGCTCACACAGGGGTCGGGGGACTGAAGCTTTCTTT	CASSHRGRGTEAFF
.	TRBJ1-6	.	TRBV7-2	TGTGCCACCTCGGGGTCCTATAATTCACCCCTCCACTTT	CATSGSYNSPLHF
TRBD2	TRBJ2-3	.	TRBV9	TGTGCCAGCAGCGGCGGACTAGCGGGAGGTCTGGCAGATACGCAGTATTTT	CASSGGLAGGLADTQYF
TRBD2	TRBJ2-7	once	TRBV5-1	TGCGCCAGCAGCTTGGTGGCGGGGGGCTACGAGCAGTACTTC	CASSLVAGGYEQYF
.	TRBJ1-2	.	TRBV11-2	TGTGCCAGCAGCTTAGGTGGACTTGGCTACACCTTC	CASSLGGLGYTF
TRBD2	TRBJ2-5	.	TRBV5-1	TGCGCCAGCAGCTTTGGCGGGAGGGCCGGGAGGGAGACCCAGTACTTC	CASSFGGRAGRETQYF
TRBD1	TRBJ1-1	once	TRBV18	TGTGCCAGCTCACCAGCCCCGCTGGGACAGATCAACACTGAAGCTTTCTTT	CASSPAPLGQINTEAFF
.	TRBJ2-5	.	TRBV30	TGTGCCTGGAGTTGGCCAAACCAAGAGACCCAGTACTTC	CAWSWPNQETQYF
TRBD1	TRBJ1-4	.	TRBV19	TGTGCCAGTAGCACCCACAGGGGCCCGGGGGAAAAACTGTTTTTT	CASSTHRGPGEKLFF
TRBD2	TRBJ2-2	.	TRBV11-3	TGTGCCAGCAGCGACGGGACTAGCGGGAGGGCCCTCGACACCGGGGAGCTGTTTTTT	CASSDGTSGRALDTGELFF
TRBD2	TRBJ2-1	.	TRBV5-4	TGTGCCAGCAGCTCTTCCGGGACTAGCGTTCACAATGAGCAGTTCTTC	CASSSSGTSVHNEQFF
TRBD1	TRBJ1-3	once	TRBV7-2	TGTGCCAGCAGCCCTTCAGGACAGGCCCGAAACACCATATATTTT	CASSPSGQARNTIYF
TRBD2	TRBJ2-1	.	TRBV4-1	TGCGCCAGCAGCCGACCTCGGGGTAGCGGGGCCAACAATGAGCAGTTCTTC	CASSRPRGSGANNEQFF
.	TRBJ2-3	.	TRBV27	TGTGCCAGCAGTCCCCTGGCGGGGTGGACAGATACGCAGTATTTT	CASSPLAGWTDTQYF
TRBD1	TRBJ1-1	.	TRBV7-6	TGTGCCAGCAGCCCTGACAGGGGGCCTCTGAACACTGAAGCTTTCTTT	CASSPDRGPLNTEAFF
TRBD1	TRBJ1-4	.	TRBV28	TGTGCCAGCAGTCCAGGACAGGGCAGTGAAAAACTGTTTTTT	CASSPGQGSEKLFF
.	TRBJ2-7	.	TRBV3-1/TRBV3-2	TGTGCCAGCAGCCAAGGCCGCGCCTACGAGCAGTACTTC	CASSQGRAYEQYF
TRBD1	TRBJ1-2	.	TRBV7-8	TGTGCCAGCAGAGGGGGCGGCTACACCTTC	CASRGGGYTF
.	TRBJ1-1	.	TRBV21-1	TGTGCCAGCAGCAGAAGACAGGGGCAGGGCGAAGCTTTCTTT	CASSRRQGQGEAFF
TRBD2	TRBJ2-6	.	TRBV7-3	TGTGCCAGCAGCTTAACGTGGGGAGGGGCCAACGTCCTGACCTTC	CASSLTWGGANVLTF
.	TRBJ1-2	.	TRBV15	TGTGCCACCTACAGGTGGGGGGATCCTAACTATGGCTACACCTTC	CATYRWGDPNYGYTF
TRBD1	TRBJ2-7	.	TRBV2	TGTGCCAGCAGAGCGACAGGGACCTACGAGCAGTACTTC	CASRATGTYEQYF
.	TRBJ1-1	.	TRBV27	TGTGCCAGCAGTTTAGGCAGGGGAACTGAAGCTTTCTTT	CASSLGRGTEAFF
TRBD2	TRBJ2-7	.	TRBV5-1	TGCGCCAGCAGCTTGGCCTCCACAGCGGGAGTATACGAGCAGTACTTC	CASSLASTAGVYEQYF